This TCR beta chain was found in a study of T cell responses to AZD1222 COVID-19 vaccine. From germline, CDR1 is LNHDA and CDR2 SQIVND (reference sequence). This CDR3 contains 15 residues. Unmatched junction bases numbered 4, after V lost 2 bases and J lost 6 bases. General study results and limits: Samples come after the peak T cell response, not at day 14. Spike-specific TCR breadth rose after two AZD1222 doses, and depth rose as well.

About this clone: Its specificity is not known.

Sequenced by immunoSEQ multiplex PCR; TCRdb stores in-frame clones only, minus some. Of roughly 200,000 clones in the sample, approximately 93% are singletons; the top ten hold over 1.5%. Here the sequenced sample was peripheral blood, taken 28 days after the second AZD1222 dose. The chain joins TRBV19 to TRBJ2-2; 9 nucleotides match TRBD1. This clonotype was obtained from an adult who received the AZD1222 COVID-19 vaccine. This CDR3 reads CASSISGTGSGELFF. The DNA for the CDR3 is TGTGCCAGTAGTATATCCGGGACAGGGTCCGGGGAGCTGTTTTTT. Complete variable domain (other parts from reference TRBV19 and TRBJ2-2): DGGITQSPKYLFRKEGQNVTLSCEQNLNHDAMYWYRQDPGQGLRLIYYSQIVNDFQKGDIAEGYSVSREKKESFPLTVTSAQKNPTAFYLCASSISGTGSGELFFGEGSRLTVL.